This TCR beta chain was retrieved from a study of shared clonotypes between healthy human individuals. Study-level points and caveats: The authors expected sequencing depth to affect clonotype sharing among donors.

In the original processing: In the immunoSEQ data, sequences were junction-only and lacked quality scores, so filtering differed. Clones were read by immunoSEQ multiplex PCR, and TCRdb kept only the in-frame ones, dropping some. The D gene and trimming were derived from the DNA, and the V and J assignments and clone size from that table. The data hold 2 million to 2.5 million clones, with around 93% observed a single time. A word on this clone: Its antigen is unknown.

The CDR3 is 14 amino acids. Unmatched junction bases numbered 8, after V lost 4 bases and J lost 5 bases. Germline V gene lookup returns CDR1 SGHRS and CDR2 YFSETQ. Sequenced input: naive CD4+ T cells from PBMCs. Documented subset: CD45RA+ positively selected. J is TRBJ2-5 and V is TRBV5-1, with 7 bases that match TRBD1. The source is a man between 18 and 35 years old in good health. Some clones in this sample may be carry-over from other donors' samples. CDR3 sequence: CASSPTGLGETQYF. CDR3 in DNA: TGCGCCAGCAGCCCGACAGGGTTGGGGGAGACCCAGTACTTC.